A selection of T cell receptor beta chains follows, all from one sample in a study of lymphopenia after photon versus proton radiotherapy. TCRdb keeps only in-frame clones here, not all; method: immunoSEQ multiplex PCR. The table includes around 18,000 clones, about 79% detected once. The source was peripheral blood, collected from a patient treated with proton-based radiotherapy. The source of these receptors is a man in his 70s with pancreatic cancer. Each CDR3 is given with its conserved first and last residue. Fields, in order: V gene, clone size, J gene, D gene, CDR3 DNA, CDR3 protein. The D gene is left open where the match is weak. Some rows have no size entry. The others give once, few or many, or a class for an expanded clone.

V gene: TRBV7-3; clone size: NA; J gene: TRBJ2-3; D gene: NA; CDR3 DNA: TGTGCCAGCAGCTTTCTTCAGGGGCGGATAGATACGCAGTATTTT; CDR3 protein: CASSFLQGRIDTQYF
V gene: TRBV27; clone size: NA; J gene: TRBJ1-2; D gene: NA; CDR3 DNA: TGTGCCAGCAGTTTAAGGGTTGGCAAGGCTGGAGCTAACTATGGCTACACCTTC; CDR3 protein: CASSLRVGKAGANYGYTF
V gene: TRBV5-1; clone size: few; J gene: TRBJ1-1; D gene: NA; CDR3 DNA: TGCGCCAGCACCCTGACAATCCGGAGCACTGAAGCTTTCTTT; CDR3 protein: CASTLTIRSTEAFF
V gene: TRBV14; clone size: NA; J gene: TRBJ2-7; D gene: TRBD2; CDR3 DNA: TGTGCCAGCAGCTCAACCCGGACTAGCGGGAGGAGGGAGCAGTACTTC; CDR3 protein: CASSSTRTSGRREQYF
V gene: TRBV29-1; clone size: NA; J gene: TRBJ2-5; D gene: NA; CDR3 DNA: TGCAGCGTTGATTCGGGGTCCGAGACCCAGTACTTC; CDR3 protein: CSVDSGSETQYF
V gene: TRBV4-1; clone size: NA; J gene: TRBJ1-1; D gene: NA; CDR3 DNA: TGCGCCAGCAGCCAGGTTTCGGGCACTGAAGCTTTCTTT; CDR3 protein: CASSQVSGTEAFF
V gene: TRBV14; clone size: NA; J gene: TRBJ2-7; D gene: NA; CDR3 DNA: TGTGCCAGCAGCCGGGATAGGGTGCGCTACGAGCAGTACTTC; CDR3 protein: CASSRDRVRYEQYF
V gene: TRBV5-1; clone size: NA; J gene: TRBJ1-5; D gene: NA; CDR3 DNA: TGCGCCAGCAGCTTGGAGGGAGACGGTCAGCCCCAGCATTTT; CDR3 protein: CASSLEGDGQPQHF
V gene: TRBV30; clone size: NA; J gene: TRBJ2-3; D gene: TRBD1; CDR3 DNA: TGTGCCTGGGGGTCGGGACAGCTTAGCACAGATACGCAGTATTTT; CDR3 protein: CAWGSGQLSTDTQYF
V gene: TRBV27; clone size: NA; J gene: TRBJ1-2; D gene: NA; CDR3 DNA: TGTGCCAGCAGTTTATCGATTGTGGAGACAAACTATGGCTACACCTTC; CDR3 protein: CASSLSIVETNYGYTF
V gene: TRBV5-8; clone size: NA; J gene: TRBJ2-5; D gene: NA; CDR3 DNA: TGTGCCAGCAGCCTAGGGCAAAGGACAATTCAAGAGACCCAGTACTTC; CDR3 protein: CASSLGQRTIQETQYF
V gene: TRBV7-9; clone size: NA; J gene: TRBJ1-4; D gene: NA; CDR3 DNA: TGTGCCAGCAGCTTAAGTGGGGGATCGTCAACTAATGAAAAACTGTTTTTT; CDR3 protein: CASSLSGGSSTNEKLFF
V gene: TRBV19; clone size: NA; J gene: TRBJ1-2; D gene: TRBD1; CDR3 DNA: TGTGCCAGTAGCCAGGGGGGACTGAACTATGGCTACACCTTC; CDR3 protein: CASSQGGLNYGYTF
V gene: TRBV19; clone size: NA; J gene: TRBJ1-2; D gene: TRBD1; CDR3 DNA: TGTGCCAGTAGTCCTCAGGGGGGACTCTATGGCTACACCTTC; CDR3 protein: CASSPQGGLYGYTF
V gene: TRBV18; clone size: few; J gene: TRBJ2-5; D gene: NA; CDR3 DNA: TGTGCCAGCTCACCTAGTACATCTCAAGAGACCCAGTACTTC; CDR3 protein: CASSPSTSQETQYF
V gene: TRBV5-1; clone size: NA; J gene: TRBJ2-3; D gene: NA; CDR3 DNA: TGCGCCAGCAGCTTGGCCAGCGGGCGCACAGATACGCAGTATTTT; CDR3 protein: CASSLASGRTDTQYF
V gene: TRBV10-2; clone size: NA; J gene: TRBJ2-5; D gene: NA; CDR3 DNA: TGCGCCAGCAGTGAGTCAGGGGTACAAGAGACCCAGTACTTC; CDR3 protein: CASSESGVQETQYF
V gene: TRBV6-4; clone size: once; J gene: TRBJ1-1; D gene: NA; CDR3 DNA: TGTGCCAGCAGTGACGGCATCTCTGAAGCTTTCTTT; CDR3 protein: CASSDGISEAFF
V gene: TRBV7-2; clone size: NA; J gene: TRBJ1-4; D gene: TRBD1; CDR3 DNA: TGTGCCAGCAGCTTAGTCCGGGACAGTAATGAAAAACTGTTTTTT; CDR3 protein: CASSLVRDSNEKLFF
V gene: TRBV9; clone size: once; J gene: TRBJ2-7; D gene: TRBD1; CDR3 DNA: TGTGCCAGCAGCGTAGCTGACAGGGGCGTTTCGTACGAGCAGTACTTC; CDR3 protein: CASSVADRGVSYEQYF
V gene: TRBV29-1; clone size: NA; J gene: TRBJ2-2; D gene: TRBD2; CDR3 DNA: TGCAGCGTCAACCCTCGGGGTAGCGGGGGGGACGGTGGGGAGCTGTTTTTT; CDR3 protein: CSVNPRGSGGDGGELFF
V gene: TRBV7-2; clone size: once; J gene: TRBJ1-3; D gene: TRBD1; CDR3 DNA: TGTGCCAGCAGCAGGGACGACAGGGGAGGAAACACCATATATTTT; CDR3 protein: CASSRDDRGGNTIYF